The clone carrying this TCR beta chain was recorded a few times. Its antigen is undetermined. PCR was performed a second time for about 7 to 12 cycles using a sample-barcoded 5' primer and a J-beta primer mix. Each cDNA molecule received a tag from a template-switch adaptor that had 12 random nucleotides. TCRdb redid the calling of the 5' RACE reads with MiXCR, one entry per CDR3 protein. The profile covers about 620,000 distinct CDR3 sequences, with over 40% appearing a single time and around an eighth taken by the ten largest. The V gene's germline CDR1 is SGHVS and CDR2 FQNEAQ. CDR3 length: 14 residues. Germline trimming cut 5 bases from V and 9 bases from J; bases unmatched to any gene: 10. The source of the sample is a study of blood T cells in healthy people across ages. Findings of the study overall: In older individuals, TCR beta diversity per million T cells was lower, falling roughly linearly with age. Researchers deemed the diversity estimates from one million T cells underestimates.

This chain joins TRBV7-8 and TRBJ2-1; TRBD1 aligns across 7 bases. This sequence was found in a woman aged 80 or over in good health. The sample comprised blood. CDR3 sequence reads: CASSATEGASEQFF. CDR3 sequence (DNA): TGTGCCAGCAGCGCTACAGAGGGGGCGAGTGAGCAGTTCTTC. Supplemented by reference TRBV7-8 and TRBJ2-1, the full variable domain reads GAGVSQSPRYKVAKRGQDVALRCDPISGHVSLFWYQQALGQGPEFLTYFQNEAQLDKSGLPSDRFFAERPEGSVSTLKIQRTQQEDSAVYLCASSATEGASEQFFGPGTRLTVL.